The clone carrying this T cell receptor (beta chain) was seen at least ten times. Its antigen is unknown. The sample originates from a study of T-cell memory formation after mild COVID-19. The CDR3 is 14 amino acids. The V and J ends lost 3 bases and 10 bases respectively, with 17 bases between them. Findings and limits, study-wide: Contracting clones localized mainly to CM and EM when CD4+ and mainly to EMRA when CD8+.

TCRdb redid the calling of the 5' RACE reads with MiXCR, one entry per CDR3 protein. The sample holds 100,000 to 120,000 distinct CDR3 sequences, roughly a sixth seen once. V gene TRBV12-3 or TRBV12-4 combines with J gene TRBJ2-3; D is tentatively TRBD1 or TRBD2 (5 bases each). The source material was PBMCs or a T cell subset sorted from them (not recorded which). The receptor comes from a man aged 18 to 29 who had mild COVID-19 (a few samples of this study predate the infection). Cell type and time point are not known. The CDR3 protein is CASSLSGTGLAQYF. The CDR3 coding sequence is TGTGCCAGCAGTTTGTCAGGGACGGGCCTGGCGCAGTATTTT.